Shown below are 11 T cell receptor beta chains from a single sample sequenced in a study of blood T cell repertoires in COVID-19. Using immunoSEQ multiplex PCR, the repertoire was profiled, and TCRdb retains in-frame clones only, with some absent. The table includes hundreds of thousands of clones, roughly 79% detected once. Sequenced input: peripheral blood. The receptors were gathered from a woman aged 80 or over with COVID-19, enrolled during active disease.

The chain couples TRBV7-2 to TRBJ2-7, with D possibly matching TRBD2 (6 bases). V lost 3 bases, J lost 6 bases, and 18 bases lay in between. CDR3 length: 15 amino acids. CDR1 is SGHTA, CDR2 FQGNSA, per germline. Written as DNA, the CDR3 is TGTGCCAGCAGCTTCGGGGGAGTCGGCTCGGCCGAGCAGTACTTC. It encodes CASSFGGVGSAEQYF.

The chain joins TRBV12-3 or TRBV12-4 to TRBJ1-4; 8 bases align to TRBD1. V shed 6 bases, J shed 11 bases, and the junction held 5 bases outside the gene matches. There are 12 residues in the CDR3. Written as DNA, the CDR3 is TGTGCCAGCAGGCAAAACAGGGGGAAACTGTTTTTT. It is translated as CASRQNRGKLFF.

This clone has just a few counts. The rearrangement uses TRBV6-5 and TRBJ1-5; 9 bases fit TRBD1. The J segment lost 5 bases and the V segment lost 2 bases, leaving 1 base of the junction unmatched. Germline V gene lookup returns CDR1 MNHEY and CDR2 SVGAGI. The CDR3 runs 14 residues. CDR3 bases: TGTGCCAGCAGTTACCGACAGGGGGATCAGCCCCAGCATTTT. It yields the protein CASSYRQGDQPQHF.

The genes are TRBV4-1 and TRBJ2-7; 7 bases are a match to TRBD2. V gave up 4 bases and J gave up 3 bases; unmatched junction bases: 3. Germline loops: CDR1 MGHRA, CDR2 YSYEKL. This CDR3 spans 13 amino acids. CDR3 amino acids: CASSRGEGYEQYF. CDR3 coding DNA: TGCGCCAGCAGCCGAGGGGAGGGCTACGAGCAGTACTTC.

Only a few counts were recorded for this clone. V and J are TRBV28 and TRBJ1-6; D is uncertain. V was trimmed by 5 bases and J by 10 bases, leaving 12 bases between them. The CDR3 contains 13 residues. From germline, CDR1 is MDHEN and CDR2 SYDVKM. The CDR3 nucleotides read TGTGCCAGCAGTGTGGGAGTAGGGTCACCCCTCCACTTT. This sequence encodes CASSVGVGSPLHF. The variable domain in full, with the rest retrieved from reference TRBV28 and TRBJ1-6, is DVKVTQSSRYLVKRTGEKVFLECVQDMDHENMFWYRQDPGLGLRLIYFSYDVKMKEKGDIPEGYSVSREKKERFSLILESASTNQTSMYLCASSVGVGSPLHFGNGTRLTVT.

This sequence joins TRBV30 and TRBJ1-2; 8 bases are shared with TRBD1. The CDR3 has 15 amino acids. Germline V CDR1 and CDR2: GTSNPN, SVGIG (reference sequence). The trim removed 1 base at V and 0 bases at J, leaving 4 bases unmatched. The CDR3 region is CAWSEGTGPNYGYTF. CDR3 bases: TGTGCCTGGAGTGAAGGGACAGGCCCTAACTATGGCTACACCTTC.

The rearrangement uses TRBV3-1 (or the pseudogene TRBV3-2) and TRBJ1-4; TRBD1 is a possible D gene (5 bases). Between the trimmed V and J ends, which lost 1 base and 0 bases, there was a span of 9 bases. This CDR3 region has 16 residues. Germline V CDR1 and CDR2: LGHDT, YNNKEL (reference sequence). CDR3 DNA sequence: TGTGCCAGCAGCCAAGTACAGGCTGCAACTAATGAAAAACTGTTTTTT. Its translation: CASSQVQAATNEKLFF.

The rearrangement joins TRBV25-1 to TRBJ1-2; possibly TRBD1 for D (5 bases). This CDR3 contains 14 residues. V was shortened by 9 bases and J by 8 bases, with 22 bases between the two germline ends. Germline assignment: CDR1 MGHDK and CDR2 SYGVNS. For the CDR3, the DNA is TGTGCCAGTGAAGGGGTCGACCAGGGATGGGGCTACACCTTC. As protein: CASEGVDQGWGYTF.

This clone was observed a single time. The V and J genes are TRBV7-8 and TRBJ1-6; D remains unclear. This CDR3 has 15 amino acids. Between the trimmed V and J ends, which lost 0 bases and 6 bases, there was a span of 9 bases. Germline CDR1 is SGHVS and CDR2 is FQNEAQ. The DNA for the CDR3 is TGTGCCAGCAGCTTAGCGACACGGATTAATTCACCCCTCCACTTT. Translated, it gives CASSLATRINSPLHF. The full variable domain, its missing parts supplied by reference TRBV7-8 and TRBJ1-6, is GAGVSQSPRYKVAKRGQDVALRCDPISGHVSLFWYQQALGQGPEFLTYFQNEAQLDKSGLPSDRFFAERPEGSVSTLKIQRTQQEDSAVYLCASSLATRINSPLHFGNGTRLTVT.

This chain links TRBV20-1 with TRBJ2-5; 8 nucleotides line up with TRBD1. V gave up 6 bases and J gave up 12 bases; unmatched junction bases: 9. The CDR3 sequence is 11 residues long. Germline CDR1 DFQATT, CDR2 SNEGSKA (reference sequence). The CDR3 spells CSATTGEIKYF. For the CDR3, the DNA is TGCAGTGCGACGACAGGGGAGATAAAGTACTTC.

This clone was seen a few times. V is TRBV30 and J is TRBJ1-5, with D tentatively TRBD1 (6 bases). This CDR3 is built from 13 residues. Germline V gene lookup returns CDR1 GTSNPN and CDR2 SVGIG (reference sequence). V lost 2 bases and J 3 bases, leaving 8 bases between the germline ends. CDR3 nucleotide sequence: TGTGCCTGGAGTCACAGGGACAATCAGCCCCAGCATTTT. As protein: CAWSHRDNQPQHF. Complete variable domain (other parts from reference TRBV30 and TRBJ1-5): SQTIHQWPATLVQPVGSPLSLECTVEGTSNPNLYWYRQAAGRGLQLLFYSVGIGQISSEVPQNLSASRPQDRQFILSSKKLLLSDSGFYLCAWSHRDNQPQHFGDGTRLSIL.